The source of this T cell receptor beta chain is a study of cytomegalovirus exposure and HLA in healthy donors. CDR3 size: 11 residues. Trimming cost V 2 bases and J 8 bases, with 6 bases left between them. Germline CDR1 MDHEN, CDR2 SYDVKM. The table came from immunoSEQ multiplex PCR; TCRdb's copy has only in-frame clones and leaves some out. Among roughly 47,000 clones listed, approximately 93% were seen once. This sequence originates from a young woman in good health and CMV-seronegative. Sequencing was done on a sample of PBMCs. The chain has TRBV28 and TRBJ1-1; D is unclear. DNA of the CDR3: TGTGCCAGCAGTTTAGGGAGGGAAGCTTTCTTT. This gives the protein CASSLGREAFF.